This T cell receptor beta chain was captured by sequencing in a study of T cells expressing NK-cell markers. Overall study: Seven HCMV-seropositive donors and one seronegative donor made up the eight sequenced donors.

Germline lookup yields CDR1 DFQATT and CDR2 SNEGSKA (reference sequence). This CDR3 contains 16 residues. 5'RACE template switching built TCR beta cDNA with unique molecular identifiers. TCRdb re-called the 5' RACE reads and shows each CDR3 protein once, DNA omitted. This specimen shows 150,000 or so distinct CDR3 sequences; the ten leading clones hold 37%. The chain is built from TRBV20-1 and TRBJ2-1; TCRdb's D gene call, TRBD2, goes unchecked for lack of DNA. The sequenced sample was blood T cells: a sorted CD56 or NKG2C T cell subset, CD4+ or CD8+ T cells, or bulk PBMC T cells (not recorded which). The source is a woman between 50 and 59 years old in good health. CDR3 residues: CSARDLKTSGMGEQFF.